This T cell receptor (beta chain) was captured in a study of metastatic and nonmetastatic thyroid tumors. Prior to thyroid surgery, none of the patients had received any treatment. This CDR3 is built from 16 residues. V dropped 6 bases and J dropped 9; count of bases not matched to a gene: 14. TCRdb reanalyzed the PCR reads with MiXCR. Of tens of thousands of clones listed, about a sixth are singletons. Study-level points and caveats: Malignant thyroid tumors reportedly had TCR beta diversity that was significantly higher than in benign nodules, in blood and tumor.

This clone was seen at least ten times. The antigen is not known. The chain is built from TRBV12-3 or TRBV12-4 and TRBJ2-1, with 10 nucleotides matching TRBD2. Sample: blood. This sequence originates from a male donor with papillary thyroid cancer or a benign thyroid nodule (not recorded which). Some clones in this sample may be carry-over from other donors' samples. CDR3 residues: CASRPTPSGGVSEQFF. DNA of the CDR3: TGTGCCAGCAGACCTACACCAAGCGGGGGGGTGAGTGAGCAGTTCTTC.